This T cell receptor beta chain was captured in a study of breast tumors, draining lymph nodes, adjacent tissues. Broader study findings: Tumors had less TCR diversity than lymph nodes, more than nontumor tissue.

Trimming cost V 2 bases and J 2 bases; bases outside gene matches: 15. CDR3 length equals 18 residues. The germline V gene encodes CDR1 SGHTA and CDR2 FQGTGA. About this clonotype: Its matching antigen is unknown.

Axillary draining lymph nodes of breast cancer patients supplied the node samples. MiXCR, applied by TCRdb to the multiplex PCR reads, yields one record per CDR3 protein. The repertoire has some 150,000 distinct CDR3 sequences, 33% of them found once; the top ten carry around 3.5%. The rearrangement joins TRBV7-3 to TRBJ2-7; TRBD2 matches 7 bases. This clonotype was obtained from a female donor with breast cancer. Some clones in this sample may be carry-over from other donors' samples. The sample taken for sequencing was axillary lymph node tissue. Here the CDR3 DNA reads TGTGCCAGCAGCTTAGCAGTGGGTAGCGGGCCTTTTACCTACGAGCAGTACTTC. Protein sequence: CASSLAVGSGPFTYEQYF.